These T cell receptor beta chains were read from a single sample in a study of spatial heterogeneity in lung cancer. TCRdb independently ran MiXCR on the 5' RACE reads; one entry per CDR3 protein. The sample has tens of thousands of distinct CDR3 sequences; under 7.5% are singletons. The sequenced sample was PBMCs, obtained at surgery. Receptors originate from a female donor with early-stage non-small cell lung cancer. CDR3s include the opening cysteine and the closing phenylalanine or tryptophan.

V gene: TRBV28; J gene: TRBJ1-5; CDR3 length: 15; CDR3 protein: CASSFFGGAGQPQHF
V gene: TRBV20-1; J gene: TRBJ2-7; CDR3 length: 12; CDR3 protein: CSIRTVSYEQYF
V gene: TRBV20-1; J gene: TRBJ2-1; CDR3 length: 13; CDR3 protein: CSARNQKDNEQFF
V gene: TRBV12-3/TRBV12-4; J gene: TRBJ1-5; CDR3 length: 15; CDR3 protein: CASSLGPNSNQPQHF
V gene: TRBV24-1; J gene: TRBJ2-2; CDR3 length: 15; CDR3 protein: CATSDLDRYTGELFF
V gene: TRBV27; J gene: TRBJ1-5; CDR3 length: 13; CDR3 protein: CASSFRENQPQHF
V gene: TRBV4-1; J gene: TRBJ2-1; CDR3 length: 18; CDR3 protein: CASSQERLAGFPYNEQFF
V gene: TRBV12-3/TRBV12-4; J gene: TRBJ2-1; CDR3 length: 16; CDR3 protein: CASRSPDSTGYNEQFF
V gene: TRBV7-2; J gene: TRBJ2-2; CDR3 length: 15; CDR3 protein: CASSFGTGVSGELFF
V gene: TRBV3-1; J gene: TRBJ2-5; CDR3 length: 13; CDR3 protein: CASSQGRAETQYF
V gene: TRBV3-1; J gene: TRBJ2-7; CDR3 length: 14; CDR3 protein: CASSQAPQGVEQYF
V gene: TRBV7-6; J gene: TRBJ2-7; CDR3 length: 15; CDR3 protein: CASSLEGQGTYEQYF
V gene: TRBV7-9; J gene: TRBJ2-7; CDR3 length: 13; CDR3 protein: CASSPKGPYEQYF
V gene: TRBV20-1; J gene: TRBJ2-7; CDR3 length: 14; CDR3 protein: CSAPRSGSSYEQYF
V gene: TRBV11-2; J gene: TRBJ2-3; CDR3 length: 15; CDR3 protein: CASSLERGHIDTQYF
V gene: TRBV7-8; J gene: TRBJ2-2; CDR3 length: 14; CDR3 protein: CASSLESRAGELFF
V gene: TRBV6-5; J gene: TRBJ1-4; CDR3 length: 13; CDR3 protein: CASSRGFNEKLFF
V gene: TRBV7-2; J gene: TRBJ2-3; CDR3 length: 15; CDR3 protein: CASSLAGARTDTQYF
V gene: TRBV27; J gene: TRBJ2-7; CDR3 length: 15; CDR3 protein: CATPRLGPSSYEQYF
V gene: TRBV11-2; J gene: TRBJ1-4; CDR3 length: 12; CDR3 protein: CASSNPDRVLFF
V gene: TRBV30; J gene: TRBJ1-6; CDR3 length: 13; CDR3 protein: CAWRGPTGSPLHF
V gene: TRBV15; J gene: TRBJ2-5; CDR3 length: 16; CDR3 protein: CATSREPLKAQETQYF
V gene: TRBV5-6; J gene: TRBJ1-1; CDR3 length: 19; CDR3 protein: CASSSAGLLVTNLTTEAFF
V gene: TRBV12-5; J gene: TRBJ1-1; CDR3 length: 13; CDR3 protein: CASGLAGNTEAFF
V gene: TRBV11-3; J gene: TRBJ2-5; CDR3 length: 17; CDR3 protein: CASSLERFSREEETQYF
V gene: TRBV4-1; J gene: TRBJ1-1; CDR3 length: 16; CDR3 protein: CASSPSLGQLNTEAFF
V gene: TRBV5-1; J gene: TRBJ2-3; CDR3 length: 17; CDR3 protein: CASSWDGGLGRTDTQYF
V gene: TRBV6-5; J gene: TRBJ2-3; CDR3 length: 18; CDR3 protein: CASREGLAGGLGTDTQYF
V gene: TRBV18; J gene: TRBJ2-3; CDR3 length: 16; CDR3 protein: CASSPGQGTSTDTQYF
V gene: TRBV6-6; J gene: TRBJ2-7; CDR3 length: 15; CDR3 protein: CASSGLAESSYEQYF
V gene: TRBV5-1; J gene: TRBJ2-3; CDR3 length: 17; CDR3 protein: CASSLGPGGPSTDTQYF
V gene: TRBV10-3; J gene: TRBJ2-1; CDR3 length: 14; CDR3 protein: CAISEGLAGDEQFF
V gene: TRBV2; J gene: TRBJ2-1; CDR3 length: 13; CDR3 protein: CASSEATGNEQFF
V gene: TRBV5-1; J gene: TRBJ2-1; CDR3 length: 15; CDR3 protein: CASSLGGSRDNEQFF
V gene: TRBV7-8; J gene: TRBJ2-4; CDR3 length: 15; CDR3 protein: CASSPGLAGKNIQYF
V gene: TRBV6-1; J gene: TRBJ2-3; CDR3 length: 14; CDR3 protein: CASNRGASTDTQYF
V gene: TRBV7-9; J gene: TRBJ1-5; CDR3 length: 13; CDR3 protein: CASSLQERQPQHF
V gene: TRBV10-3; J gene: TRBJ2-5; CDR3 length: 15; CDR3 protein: CAISESVPSEETQYF
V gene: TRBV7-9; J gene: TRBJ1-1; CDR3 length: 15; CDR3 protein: CASSPNRRGNTEAFF
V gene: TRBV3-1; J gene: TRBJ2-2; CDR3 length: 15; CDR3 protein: CASSQDLGAGGELFF